A selection of T cell receptor beta chains follows, all from one sample in a study of T cells in tuberculosis. Generated by immunoSEQ multiplex PCR, the TCRdb table keeps only in-frame clones and is missing some. The data show about 59,000 clones, around 81% seen once. Sequencing was carried out using CD1b-GMM tetramer-negative cells sorted from PBMCs. These receptors were collected from an adult woman with latent tuberculosis. CDR3s include the opening cysteine and the closing phenylalanine or tryptophan. The D gene is left open where the match is weak. Expanded clones get a size class; other rows say once, few or many, or leave the size out.

D,J,V,size,CDR3,DNA
TRBD1,TRBJ2-6,TRBV9,NA,CASSVQTGGSPNVLTF,TGTGCCAGCAGCGTCCAAACAGGGGGCAGTCCCAACGTCCTGACTTTC
NA,TRBJ1-1,TRBV19,NA,CASSEGTNTEAFF,TGTGCCAGTAGTGAGGGAACGAACACTGAAGCTTTCTTT
NA,TRBJ1-4,TRBV19,NA,CASSSGGTGGKLFF,TGTGCCAGTAGTTCGGGAGGGACTGGAGGAAAACTGTTTTTT
TRBD1,TRBJ1-5,TRBV18,few,CASSPGQGGQPQHF,TGTGCCAGCTCGCCGGGACAGGGCGGACAGCCCCAGCATTTT
TRBD1,TRBJ1-2,TRBV28,NA,CASSHSRTGDYGYTF,TGTGCCAGCAGTCACTCCCGTACAGGGGACTATGGCTACACCTTC
NA,TRBJ2-7,TRBV18,NA,CASSPTAGQAYEQYF,TGTGCCAGCTCACCGACAGCGGGACAAGCCTACGAGCAGTACTTC
NA,TRBJ2-2,TRBV21-1,NA,CASSKVSSGGPGELFF,TGTGCCAGCAGCAAAGTGAGTAGCGGGGGGCCAGGGGAGCTGTTTTTT
NA,TRBJ1-1,TRBV9,NA,CASSAQGYGTEAFF,TGTGCCAGCAGCGCCCAGGGTTATGGCACTGAAGCTTTCTTT
NA,TRBJ2-3,TRBV7-3,NA,CASSPSSTDTQYF,TGTGCCAGCAGCCCCAGTAGCACAGATACGCAGTATTTT
TRBD1,TRBJ1-1,TRBV6-1,NA,CASTRTGNTEAFF,TGTGCCAGCACAAGGACAGGGAACACTGAAGCTTTCTTT
NA,TRBJ1-1,TRBV10-3,NA,CAISDTGVNTEAFF,TGTGCCATCAGTGACACGGGGGTGAACACTGAAGCTTTCTTT
TRBD2,TRBJ2-7,TRBV7-2,NA,CASSLGPGAGGSNEQYF,TGTGCCAGCAGCTTAGGACCCGGGGCGGGGGGTTCCAACGAGCAGTACTTC
NA,TRBJ2-7,TRBV5-6,NA,CASSLFQGHYEQYF,TGTGCCAGCAGCTTGTTTCAGGGGCACTACGAGCAGTACTTC
NA,TRBJ2-1,TRBV9,NA,CASSDKRAPGDEQFF,TGTGCCAGCAGCGACAAGCGGGCCCCAGGAGATGAGCAGTTCTTC
NA,TRBJ1-2,TRBV15,NA,CATSRDGQAQDYGYTF,TGTGCCACCAGCAGAGATGGGCAGGCCCAGGACTATGGCTACACCTTC
TRBD1,TRBJ1-6,TRBV4-2,few,CASSLGQNSPLHF,TGTGCCAGCAGCTTGGGACAGAATTCACCCCTCCACTTT
TRBD2,TRBJ2-7,TRBV11-2,few,CASSFLAGGREQYF,TGTGCCAGCAGCTTCTTAGCGGGAGGGCGTGAGCAGTACTTC
NA,TRBJ1-2,TRBV4-1,NA,CASSQDESAGYTF,TGCGCCAGCAGCCAAGATGAGTCAGCCGGGTACACCTTC
NA,TRBJ1-4,TRBV4-2,NA,CASSQDGLNEKLFF,TGTGCCAGCAGCCAAGATGGCCTTAATGAAAAACTGTTTTTT
TRBD2,TRBJ2-2,TRBV2,NA,CASRSSGVNTGELFF,TGTGCCAGCAGGTCCAGCGGGGTTAACACCGGGGAGCTGTTTTTT
TRBD1,TRBJ2-7,TRBV5-1,NA,CASSIGTGGTYEQYF,TGCGCCAGCAGCATAGGGACAGGCGGCACCTACGAGCAGTACTTC
TRBD1,TRBJ1-2,TRBV6-5,few,CASSLNGQGSDGYTF,TGTGCCAGCAGTCTTAACGGACAGGGTTCCGATGGCTACACCTTC
TRBD1,TRBJ2-3,TRBV9,NA,CASSVGTGGTDTQYF,TGTGCCAGCAGCGTTGGGACAGGGGGCACAGATACGCAGTATTTT
NA,TRBJ1-5,TRBV5-5,NA,CASSLGRDSNQPQHF,TGTGCCAGCAGCTTGGGCAGGGATAGCAATCAGCCCCAGCATTTT
NA,TRBJ1-1,TRBV18,NA,CASSPFGQGGNTEAFF,TGTGCCAGCTCACCTTTTGGGCAGGGAGGTAATACTGAAGCTTTCTTT
NA,TRBJ1-1,TRBV11-2,NA,CASSPGTLLNTEAFF,TGTGCCAGCAGCCCCGGGACATTATTGAACACTGAAGCTTTCTTT
NA,TRBJ2-3,TRBV18,NA,CASSPAAQSRGGQYF,TGTGCCAGCTCACCGGCAGCACAGTCTCGGGGTGGGCAGTATTTT
NA,TRBJ2-1,TRBV18,NA,CASSPVQGGYNEQFF,TGTGCCAGCTCACCAGTCCAGGGTGGGTACAATGAGCAGTTCTTC
TRBD1,TRBJ1-3,TRBV28,NA,CASTLRGGPGNTIYF,TGTGCCAGCACCCTCCGAGGGGGCCCTGGAAACACCATATATTTT
TRBD1,TRBJ1-4,TRBV19,NA,CASSKGAGGEKLFF,TGTGCCAGTAGTAAAGGGGCAGGGGGCGAAAAACTGTTTTTT
NA,TRBJ1-1,TRBV5-1,few,CASSLRGKDEAFF,TGCGCCAGCAGCTTGAGAGGGAAGGATGAAGCTTTCTTT
TRBD1,TRBJ1-2,TRBV7-2,NA,CASSLGQGARGYTF,TGTGCCAGCAGCCTGGGACAGGGGGCGAGGGGCTACACCTTC
TRBD2,TRBJ2-1,TRBV5-1,few,CASSLDERGDYNEQFF,TGCGCCAGCAGCTTGGACGAGCGGGGGGATTACAATGAGCAGTTCTTC
TRBD1,TRBJ2-1,TRBV30,NA,CAWTVRDRAPNEQFF,TGTGCCTGGACCGTTAGGGACAGGGCCCCCAATGAGCAGTTCTTC
NA,TRBJ1-1,TRBV14,NA,CASSQDLDRRYNVAFF,TGTGCCAGCAGCCAAGATTTAGACAGAAGATATAATGTAGCTTTCTTT
NA,TRBJ2-7,TRBV2,NA,CASRPTGMSSYEQYF,TGTGCCAGCAGGCCAACAGGGATGAGCTCCTACGAGCAGTACTTC
TRBD2,TRBJ2-1,TRBV6-4,NA,CASSPSGGGGEQFF,TGTGCCAGCAGTCCCTCGGGCGGGGGAGGTGAGCAGTTCTTC
TRBD2,TRBJ2-2,TRBV11-2,NA,CASTWGGSGTGELFF,TGTGCCAGCACCTGGGGAGGGTCCGGCACCGGGGAGCTGTTTTTT
NA,TRBJ1-1,TRBV6-6,NA,CASGRLNTEAFF,TGTGCCAGCGGGAGGCTGAACACTGAAGCTTTCTTT
TRBD1,TRBJ1-2,TRBV7-9,NA,CASSLRTGGSYGYTF,TGTGCCAGCAGCTTACGGACAGGGGGTTCCTATGGCTACACCTTC
TRBD1,TRBJ2-3,TRBV19,NA,CASSILQGRTQYF,TGTGCCAGTAGTATCTTACAGGGGAGAACGCAGTATTTT
TRBD1,TRBJ2-7,TRBV5-4,NA,CASSLGDRGFREQYF,TGTGCCAGCAGCTTGGGAGACAGGGGTTTTCGGGAGCAGTACTTC
TRBD1,TRBJ2-7,TRBV6-6,once,CASSYSNRGEQYF,TGTGCCAGCAGTTACTCGAACAGGGGCGAGCAGTACTTC
TRBD2,TRBJ2-5,TRBV11-2,NA,CASSPRGSGRGETQYF,TGTGCCAGCAGCCCGCGGGGTAGCGGGAGGGGGGAGACCCAGTACTTC
TRBD1,TRBJ1-1,TRBV5-1,NA,CASSLGDRGTEAFF,TGCGCCAGCAGCTTGGGGGACAGGGGAACTGAAGCTTTCTTT
NA,TRBJ1-4,TRBV2,NA,CASSVNRVFERKEKLFF,TGTGCCAGCAGTGTGAACAGGGTTTTTGAAAGGAAAGAAAAACTGTTTTTT
NA,TRBJ2-7,TRBV11-2,NA,CASSSRLASGEQYF,TGTGCCAGCAGCTCTCGACTGGCTTCGGGAGAGCAGTACTTC
TRBD2,TRBJ2-1,TRBV4-2,NA,CASSRLAAVYNEQFF,TGTGCCAGCAGCCGACTAGCGGCAGTCTACAATGAGCAGTTCTTC
TRBD1,TRBJ1-3,TRBV7-9,NA,CASSSGQGSGNTIYF,TGTGCCAGCAGCTCGGGACAGGGGTCTGGAAACACCATATATTTT
TRBD2,TRBJ2-7,TRBV5-1,NA,CASSLRAGAGEQYF,TGCGCCAGCAGCTTGCGAGCGGGAGCTGGGGAGCAGTACTTC
NA,TRBJ2-3,TRBV5-5,NA,CASSLEIQGKGVDTQYF,TGTGCCAGCAGCTTGGAAATCCAGGGCAAAGGGGTCGATACGCAGTATTTT
NA,TRBJ2-3,TRBV11-2,NA,CASSFSEVADTQYF,TGTGCCAGCAGCTTTAGCGAGGTGGCAGATACGCAGTATTTT
NA,TRBJ2-1,TRBV25-1,NA,CASSEFSGSSGNEQFF,TGTGCCAGCAGTGAATTTAGTGGGTCCTCAGGGAATGAGCAGTTCTTC
NA,TRBJ1-5,TRBV2,NA,CASSGVDSYQPQHF,TGTGCCAGCAGTGGGGTTGACAGTTATCAGCCCCAGCATTTT
NA,TRBJ2-3,TRBV10-2,few,CASSDSGITDTQYF,TGCGCCAGCAGCGATAGCGGAATCACAGATACGCAGTATTTT